This TCR beta chain was documented in a study of T cells after yellow fever vaccination. Study-level information: Those fractions that held only low numbers of cells were prepared using the SMART-Seq v4 Ultra Low Input RNA kit.

TCRdb passed the 5' RACE reads through MiXCR, listing each CDR3 protein once. Of some 500,000 distinct CDR3 sequences listed, approximately 13% were seen once; the top ten hold around an eighth. The specimen comprised PBMCs, sampled on the day of the yellow fever booster vaccination. This clonotype was sampled from a man between 25 and 39 years old who received the YFV17D yellow fever vaccine.

DNA of the CDR3: TGTGCCAGCAGCACAGACAGACGCAATGAGCAGTTCTTC. The encoded protein is CASSTDRRNEQFF. V is TRBV7-2 and J is TRBJ2-1; TRBD1 might be the D (5 bases). The V and J ends lost 5 bases and 6 bases respectively, with 11 bases between them. The CDR3 totals 13 residues. Germline V lookup: CDR1 SGHTA, CDR2 FQGNSA.